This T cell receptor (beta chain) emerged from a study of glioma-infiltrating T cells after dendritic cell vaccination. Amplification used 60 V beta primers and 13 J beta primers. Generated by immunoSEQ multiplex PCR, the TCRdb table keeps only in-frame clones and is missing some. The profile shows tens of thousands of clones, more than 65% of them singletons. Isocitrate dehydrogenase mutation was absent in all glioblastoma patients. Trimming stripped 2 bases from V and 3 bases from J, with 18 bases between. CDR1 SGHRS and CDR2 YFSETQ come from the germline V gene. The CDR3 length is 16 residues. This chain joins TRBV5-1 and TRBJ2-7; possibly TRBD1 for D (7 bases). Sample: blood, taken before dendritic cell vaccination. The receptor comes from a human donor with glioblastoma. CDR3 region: CASSFGGAGGGYEQYV. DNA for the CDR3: TGCGCCAGCAGCTTTGGTGGGGCAGGGGGAGGCTACGAGCAGTACGTC.